This T cell receptor beta chain was recorded in a study of T cell responses to AZD1222 COVID-19 vaccine. Sequencing used immunoSEQ multiplex PCR; TCRdb keeps in-frame clones, though not all of them. The repertoire holds about 180,000 clones, with 80% to 90% as singletons. V lost 2 bases and J lost 4, with 11 bases in between. There are 15 residues in the CDR3. Looked up from germline, CDR1 is MNHEY and CDR2 is SVGAGI. The sequences come from peripheral blood, collected on day 0 of AZD1222 vaccination. The chain joins TRBV6-5 to TRBJ2-2, with D tentatively TRBD2 (5 bases). The TCR comes from an adult in good health. The CDR3 region is CASSYTREGTGELFF. CDR3 coding DNA: TGTGCCAGCAGTTACACTCGAGAGGGCACCGGGGAGCTGTTTTTT.